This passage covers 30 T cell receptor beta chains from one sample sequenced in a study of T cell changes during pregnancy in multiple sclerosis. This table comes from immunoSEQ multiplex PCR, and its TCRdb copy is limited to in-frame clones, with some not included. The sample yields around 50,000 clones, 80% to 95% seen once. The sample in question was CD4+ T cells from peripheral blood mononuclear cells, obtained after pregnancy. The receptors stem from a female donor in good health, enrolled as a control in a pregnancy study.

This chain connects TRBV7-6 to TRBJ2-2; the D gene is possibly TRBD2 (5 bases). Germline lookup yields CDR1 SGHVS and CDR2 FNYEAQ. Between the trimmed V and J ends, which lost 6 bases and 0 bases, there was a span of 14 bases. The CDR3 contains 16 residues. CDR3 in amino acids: CASRTGLRSNTGELFF. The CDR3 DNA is TGTGCCAGCAGGACCGGACTTAGATCGAACACCGGGGAGCTGTTTTTT.

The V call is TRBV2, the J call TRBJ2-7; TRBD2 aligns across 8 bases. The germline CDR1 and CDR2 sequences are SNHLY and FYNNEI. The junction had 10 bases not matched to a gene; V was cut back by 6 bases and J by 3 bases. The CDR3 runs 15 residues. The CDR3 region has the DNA TGTGCCAGCAGAGCCGGGGGGGCGAACTTCTACGAGCAGTACTTC. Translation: CASRAGGANFYEQYF.

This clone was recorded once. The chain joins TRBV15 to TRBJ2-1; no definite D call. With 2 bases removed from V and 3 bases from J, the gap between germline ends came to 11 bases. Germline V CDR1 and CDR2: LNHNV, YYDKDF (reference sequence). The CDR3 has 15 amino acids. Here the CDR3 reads CATSRLLTGYNEQFF. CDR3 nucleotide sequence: TGTGCCACCAGCAGATTATTGACGGGCTACAATGAGCAGTTCTTC.

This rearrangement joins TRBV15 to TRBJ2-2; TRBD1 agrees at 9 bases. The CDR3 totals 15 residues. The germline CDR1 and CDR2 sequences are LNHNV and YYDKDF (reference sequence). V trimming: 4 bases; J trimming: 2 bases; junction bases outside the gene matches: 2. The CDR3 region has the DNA TGTGCCACCAGCAAGACAGGGGGAAACACCGGGGAGCTGTTTTTT. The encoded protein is CATSKTGGNTGELFF.

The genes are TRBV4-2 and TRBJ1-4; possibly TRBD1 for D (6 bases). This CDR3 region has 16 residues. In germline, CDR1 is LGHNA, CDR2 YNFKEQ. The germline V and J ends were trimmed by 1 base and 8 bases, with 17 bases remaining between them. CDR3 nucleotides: TGTGCCAGCAGCCAAGTAAACAGGGAGGGAGAGGAAAAACTGTTTTTT. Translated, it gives CASSQVNREGEEKLFF.

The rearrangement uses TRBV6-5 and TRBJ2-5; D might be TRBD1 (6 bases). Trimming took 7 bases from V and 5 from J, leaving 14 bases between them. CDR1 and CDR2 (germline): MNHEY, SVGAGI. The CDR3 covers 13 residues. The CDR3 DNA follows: TGTGCCAGCACCCCGGGACATCGGGAGACCCAGTACTTC. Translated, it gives CASTPGHRETQYF.

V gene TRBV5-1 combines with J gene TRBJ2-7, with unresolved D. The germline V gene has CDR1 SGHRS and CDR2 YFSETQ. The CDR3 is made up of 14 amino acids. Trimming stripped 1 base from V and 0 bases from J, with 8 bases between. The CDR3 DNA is TGCGCCAGCAGCTTGTACAGCTTCTCCTACGAGCAGTACTTC. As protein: CASSLYSFSYEQYF.

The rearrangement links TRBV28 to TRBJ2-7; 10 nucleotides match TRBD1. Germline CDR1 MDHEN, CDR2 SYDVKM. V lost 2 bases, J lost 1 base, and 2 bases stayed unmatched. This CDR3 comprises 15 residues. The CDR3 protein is CASSLVGQGSYEQYF. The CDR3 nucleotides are TGTGCCAGCAGTTTAGTGGGACAGGGGTCCTACGAGCAGTACTTC.

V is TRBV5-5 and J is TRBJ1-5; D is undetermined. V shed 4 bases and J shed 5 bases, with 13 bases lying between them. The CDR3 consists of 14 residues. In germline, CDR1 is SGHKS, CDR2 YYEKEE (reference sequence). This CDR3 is CASSRAGSDQPQHF. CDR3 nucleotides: TGTGCCAGCAGCCGCGCAGGTTCCGATCAGCCCCAGCATTTT.

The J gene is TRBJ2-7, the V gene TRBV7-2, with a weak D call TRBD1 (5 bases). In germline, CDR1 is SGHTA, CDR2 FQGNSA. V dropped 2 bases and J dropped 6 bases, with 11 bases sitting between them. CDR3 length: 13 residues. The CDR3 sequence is CASSLYGAVEQYF. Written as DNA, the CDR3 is TGTGCCAGCAGCTTATATGGGGCAGTCGAGCAGTACTTC.

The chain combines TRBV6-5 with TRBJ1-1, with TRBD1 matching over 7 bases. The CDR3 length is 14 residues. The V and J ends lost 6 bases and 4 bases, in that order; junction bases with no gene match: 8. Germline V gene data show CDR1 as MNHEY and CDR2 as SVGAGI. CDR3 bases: TGTGCCAGCAGCCCGACAGGGATTGGCACTGAAGCTTTCTTT. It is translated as CASSPTGIGTEAFF.

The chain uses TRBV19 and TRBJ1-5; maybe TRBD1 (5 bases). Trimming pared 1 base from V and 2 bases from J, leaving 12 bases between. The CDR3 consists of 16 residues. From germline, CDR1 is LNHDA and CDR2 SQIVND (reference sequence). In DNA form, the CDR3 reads TGTGCCAGTAGTATAGCCCCGGGGGGGGGCAATCAGCCCCAGCATTTT. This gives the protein CASSIAPGGGNQPQHF.

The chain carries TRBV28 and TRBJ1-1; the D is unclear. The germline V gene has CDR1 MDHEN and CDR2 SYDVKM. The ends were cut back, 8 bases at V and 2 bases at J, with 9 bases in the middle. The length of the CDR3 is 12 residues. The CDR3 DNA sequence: TGTGCCAGCGGACTGGTCAACACTGAAGCTTTCTTT. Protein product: CASGLVNTEAFF.

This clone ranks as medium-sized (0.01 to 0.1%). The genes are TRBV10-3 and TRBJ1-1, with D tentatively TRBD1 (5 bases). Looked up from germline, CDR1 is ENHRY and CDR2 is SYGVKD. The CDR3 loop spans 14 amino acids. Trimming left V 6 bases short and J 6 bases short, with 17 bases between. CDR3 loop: CAISPREGPSEAFF. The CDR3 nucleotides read TGTGCCATCAGCCCCCGGGAGGGACCCTCTGAAGCTTTCTTT.

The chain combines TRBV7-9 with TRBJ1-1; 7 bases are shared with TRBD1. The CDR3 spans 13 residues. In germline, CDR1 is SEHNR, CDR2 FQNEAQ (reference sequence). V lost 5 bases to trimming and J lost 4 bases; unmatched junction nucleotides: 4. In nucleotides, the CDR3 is TGTGCCAGCAGCGTCGACAGGGCCACTGAAGCTTTCTTT. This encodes CASSVDRATEAFF.

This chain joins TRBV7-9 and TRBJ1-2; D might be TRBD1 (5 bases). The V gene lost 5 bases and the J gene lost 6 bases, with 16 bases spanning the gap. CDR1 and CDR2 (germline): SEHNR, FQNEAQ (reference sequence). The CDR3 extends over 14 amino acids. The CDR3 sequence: CASSPQTDMDGYTF. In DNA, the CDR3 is TGTGCCAGCAGCCCCCAGACAGATATGGATGGCTACACCTTC.

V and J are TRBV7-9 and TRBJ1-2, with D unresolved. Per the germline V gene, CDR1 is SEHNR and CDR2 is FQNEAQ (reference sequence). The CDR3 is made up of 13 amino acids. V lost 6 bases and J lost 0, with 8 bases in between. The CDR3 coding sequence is TGTGCCAGCAGTCCGGTGGCTAACTATGGCTACACCTTC. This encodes CASSPVANYGYTF.

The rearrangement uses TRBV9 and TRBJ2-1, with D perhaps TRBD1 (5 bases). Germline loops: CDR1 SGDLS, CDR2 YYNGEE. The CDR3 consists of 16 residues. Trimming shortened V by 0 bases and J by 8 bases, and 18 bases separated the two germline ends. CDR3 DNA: TGTGCCAGCAGCGTAGATTTGGGAAGGGGTATCCATGAGCAGTTCTTC. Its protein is CASSVDLGRGIHEQFF.

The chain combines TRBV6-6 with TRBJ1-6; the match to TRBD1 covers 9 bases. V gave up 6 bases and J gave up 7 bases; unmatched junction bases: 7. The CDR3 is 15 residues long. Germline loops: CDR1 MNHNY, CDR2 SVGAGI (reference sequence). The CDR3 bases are TGTGCCAGCAGCCCGGACAGGGGCAAGAATTCACCCCTCCACTTT. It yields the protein CASSPDRGKNSPLHF.

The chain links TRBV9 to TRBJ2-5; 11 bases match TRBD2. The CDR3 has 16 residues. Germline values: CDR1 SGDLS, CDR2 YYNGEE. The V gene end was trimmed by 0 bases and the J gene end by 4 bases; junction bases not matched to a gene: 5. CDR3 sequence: CASSVAVLAGGETQYF. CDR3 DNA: TGTGCCAGCAGCGTAGCTGTTCTAGCGGGGGGAGAGACCCAGTACTTC.

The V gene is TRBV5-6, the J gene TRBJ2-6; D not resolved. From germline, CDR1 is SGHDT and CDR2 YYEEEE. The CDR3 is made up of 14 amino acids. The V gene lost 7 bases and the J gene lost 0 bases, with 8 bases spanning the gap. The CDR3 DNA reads TGTGCCAGCTACTCGAGCTCTGGGGCCAACGTCCTGACTTTC. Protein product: CASYSSSGANVLTF.

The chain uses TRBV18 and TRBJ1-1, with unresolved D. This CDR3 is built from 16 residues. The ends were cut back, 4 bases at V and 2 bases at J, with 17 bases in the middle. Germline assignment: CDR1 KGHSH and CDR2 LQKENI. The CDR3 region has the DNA TGTGCCAGCTCACTTCGTCTGACTGGCAGCAACACTGAAGCTTTCTTT. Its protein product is CASSLRLTGSNTEAFF.

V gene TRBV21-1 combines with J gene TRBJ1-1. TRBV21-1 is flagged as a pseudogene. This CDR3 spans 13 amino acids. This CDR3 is CASSKWGGTEAFF. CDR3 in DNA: TGTGCCAGCAGCAAATGGGGGGGCACTGAAGCTTTCTTT.

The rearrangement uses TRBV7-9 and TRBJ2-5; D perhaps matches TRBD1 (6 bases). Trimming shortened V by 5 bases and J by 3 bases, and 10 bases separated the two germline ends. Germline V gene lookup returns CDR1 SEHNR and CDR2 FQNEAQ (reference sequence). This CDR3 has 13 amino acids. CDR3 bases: TGTGCCAGCAGCCCACCAGGGGAAGAGACCCAGTACTTC. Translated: CASSPPGEETQYF.

The CDR3 reads CASSFYFSGANVLTF. DNA of the CDR3: TGCGCCAGCAGCTTTTATTTCTCTGGGGCCAACGTCCTGACTTTC. The J gene is TRBJ2-6, the V gene TRBV5-1, with no clear D. The germline V and J ends were trimmed by 2 bases and 0 bases, with 6 bases remaining between them. This CDR3 has 15 residues. Germline V gene sequence: CDR1 SGHRS, CDR2 YFSETQ.

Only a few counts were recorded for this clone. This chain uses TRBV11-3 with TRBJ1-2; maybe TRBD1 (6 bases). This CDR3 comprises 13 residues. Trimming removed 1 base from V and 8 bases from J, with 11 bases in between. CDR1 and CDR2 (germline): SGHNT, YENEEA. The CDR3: CASSLGSGGGYTF. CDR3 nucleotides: TGTGCCAGCAGCTTAGGAAGCGGGGGCGGCTACACCTTC. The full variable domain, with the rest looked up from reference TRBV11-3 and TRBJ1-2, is EAGVVQSPRYKIIEKKQPVAFWCNPISGHNTLYWYLQNLGQGPELLIRYENEEAVDDSQLPKDRFSAERLKGVDSTLKIQPAELGDSAVYLCASSLGSGGGYTFGSGTRLTVV.

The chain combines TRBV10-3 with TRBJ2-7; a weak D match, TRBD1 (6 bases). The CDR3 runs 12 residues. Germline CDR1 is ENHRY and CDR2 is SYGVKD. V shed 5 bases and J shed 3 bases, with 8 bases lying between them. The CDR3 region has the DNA TGTGCCATCAGTAGGGGGAACTACGAGCAGTACTTC. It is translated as CAISRGNYEQYF.

DNA for the CDR3: TGTGCCAGCAGCGTAGACGGTGACACCATATATTTT. It yields the protein CASSVDGDTIYF. The rearrangement uses TRBV9 and TRBJ1-3; no clear D gene. Germline V gene sequence: CDR1 SGDLS, CDR2 YYNGEE. The CDR3 is made up of 12 amino acids. Trimming took 0 bases from V and 8 from J, leaving 6 bases between them.

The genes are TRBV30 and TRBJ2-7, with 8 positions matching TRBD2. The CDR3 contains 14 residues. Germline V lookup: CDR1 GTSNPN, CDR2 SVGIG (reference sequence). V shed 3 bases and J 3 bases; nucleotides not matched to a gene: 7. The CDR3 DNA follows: TGTGCCTGGAGCCGGGGGGGCGGGAGCTACGAGCAGTACTTC. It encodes CAWSRGGGSYEQYF.

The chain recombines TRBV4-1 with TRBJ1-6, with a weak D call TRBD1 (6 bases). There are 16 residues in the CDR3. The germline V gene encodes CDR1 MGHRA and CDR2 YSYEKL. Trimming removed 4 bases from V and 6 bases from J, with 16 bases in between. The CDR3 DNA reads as TGCGCCAGCAGCCGGACTGATGGACAGAGTAATTCACCCCTCCACTTT. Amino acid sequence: CASSRTDGQSNSPLHF.